This passage covers 18 T cell receptor beta chains from one sample sequenced in a study of blood T cell repertoires in COVID-19. Sequenced by immunoSEQ multiplex PCR; TCRdb stores in-frame clones only, minus some. Of more than 250,000 clones in the sample, around 88% were seen once. The source material was peripheral blood. The receptors were gathered from a woman between 45 and 60 years old with acute or convalescent COVID-19.

The V and J genes are TRBV28 and TRBJ1-2, with 8 bases fitting TRBD1. Per the germline V gene, CDR1 is MDHEN and CDR2 is SYDVKM. Unmatched junction bases numbered 10, after V lost 5 bases and J lost 2 bases. The CDR3 consists of 16 residues. CDR3 DNA: TGTGCCAGCAGTCCCCGGAAAGGACAGGGAAACTATGGCTACACCTTC. Amino acid sequence: CASSPRKGQGNYGYTF.

V is TRBV7-2 and J is TRBJ2-4; TRBD2 matches 7 bases. The CDR3 extends over 12 amino acids. Trimming took 8 bases from V and 9 from J; bases not matched to a gene: 7. Germline V gene data show CDR1 as SGHTA and CDR2 as FQGNSA. CDR3 coding DNA: TGTGCCAGCCGGCTCGGCGGGAGCATTCAGTACTTC. Protein: CASRLGGSIQYF.

The chain is built from TRBV5-1 and TRBJ2-2; 7 nucleotides line up with TRBD1. Germline trimming cut 4 bases from V and 6 bases from J; bases unmatched to any gene: 9. In germline, CDR1 is SGHRS, CDR2 YFSETQ. The length of the CDR3 is 15 residues. The CDR3 region has the DNA TGCGCCAGCAGCCCCCAGGGGGTAGATGCCGGGGAGCTGTTTTTT. Protein sequence: CASSPQGVDAGELFF.

This chain uses TRBV6-5 with TRBJ2-5, with 12 nucleotides matching TRBD2. Unmatched junction bases numbered 6, after V lost 5 bases and J lost 5 bases. The CDR3 loop spans 15 amino acids. Germline assignment: CDR1 MNHEY and CDR2 SVGAGI. CDR3 nucleotides: TGTGCCAGCAGTCCTAGCGGGAGGGCCGTGGAGACCCAGTACTTC. It codes for CASSPSGRAVETQYF.

J is TRBJ2-7 and V is TRBV14; weak D call: TRBD1 (5 bases). CDR1 and CDR2 from the germline V gene are SGHDN and FVKESK. The CDR3 spans 15 residues. Deletions cut 1 base from V and 2 bases from J, with 12 bases between. The CDR3 loop is CASSQAPGSPYEQYF. Written as DNA, the CDR3 is TGTGCCAGCAGCCAAGCGCCAGGGTCGCCCTACGAGCAGTACTTC.

V gene TRBV4-3 combines with J gene TRBJ1-3, with 10 bases that match TRBD1. CDR3 size: 15 residues. The V gene end was trimmed by 4 bases and the J gene end by 3 bases; junction bases not matched to a gene: 3. Germline values: CDR1 LGHNA, CDR2 YSLEER. CDR3 sequence (DNA): TGCGCCAGCAGCCCGGGGACAGGGGTTGGAAACACCATATATTTT. Amino acids: CASSPGTGVGNTIYF.

V usage is TRBV28 and J usage is TRBJ1-4; TRBD1 matches 7 bases. Trimming took 7 bases from V and 4 from J; bases not matched to a gene: 6. There are 14 residues in the CDR3. Germline loops: CDR1 MDHEN, CDR2 SYDVKM. The CDR3 reads CASNRQGVNEKLFF. CDR3 DNA sequence: TGTGCCAGCAACCGACAGGGCGTTAATGAAAAACTGTTTTTT. The full variable domain, with the rest looked up from reference TRBV28 and TRBJ1-4, is DVKVTQSSRYLVKRTGEKVFLECVQDMDHENMFWYRQDPGLGLRLIYFSYDVKMKEKGDIPEGYSVSREKKERFSLILESASTNQTSMYLCASNRQGVNEKLFFGSGTQLSVL.

This chain uses TRBV11-2 with TRBJ2-1; 7 bases are a match to TRBD2. The ends lost 2 bases at V and 4 bases at J; junction bases unmatched: 8. Germline CDR1 and CDR2: SGHAT and FQNNGV. The CDR3 is 16 residues long. DNA for the CDR3: TGTGCCAGCAGCTTAAGGGCAAGCGGGGTTTACAATGAGCAGTTCTTC. This gives the protein CASSLRASGVYNEQFF.

The chain combines TRBV5-1 with TRBJ2-7; 8 nucleotides agree with TRBD1. J gave up 3 bases and V 5 bases, and 10 bases lay outside the gene matches. The CDR3 has 15 amino acids. The germline V gene encodes CDR1 SGHRS and CDR2 YFSETQ. This chain's CDR3 is CASSSPGTGVYEQYF. The CDR3 DNA is TGCGCCAGCAGTTCCCCCGGGACAGGCGTCTACGAGCAGTACTTC.

This chain connects TRBV6-1 to TRBJ1-5; tentatively, D is TRBD1 (6 bases). Per the germline V gene, CDR1 is MNHNS and CDR2 is SASEGT. The CDR3 consists of 16 residues. Deletions cut 2 bases from V and 7 bases from J, with 18 bases between. This CDR3 reads CASSERANRARQPQHF. CDR3 DNA sequence: TGTGCCAGCAGTGAAAGGGCAAACAGGGCGAGACAGCCCCAGCATTTT.

The chain joins TRBV5-1 to TRBJ2-7; a possible D gene is TRBD2 (6 bases). The CDR3 extends over 15 amino acids. Germline CDR1 is SGHRS and CDR2 is YFSETQ. The V end lost 7 bases, the J end lost 6 bases, and 23 bases lay between the germline ends. CDR3 nucleotides: TGCGCCAGCCACTCGTTGGGAGGCTTGGGATCCGAGCAGTACTTC. Translating gives CASHSLGGLGSEQYF.

This clone has a handful of counts. This chain links TRBV19 with TRBJ2-5, with TRBD2 identical over 7 bases. The germline CDR1 and CDR2 sequences are LNHDA and SQIVND (reference sequence). Trimming at V came to 7 bases and at J to 0 bases, leaving 5 bases not matched to a gene. There are 14 residues in the CDR3. The CDR3 nucleotides read TGTGCCAGTAACCGCGGGAGCAACCAAGAGACCCAGTACTTC. This translates into CASNRGSNQETQYF.

The chain recombines TRBV7-9 with TRBJ1-6, with TRBD1 as a possible D gene (6 bases). This CDR3 has 16 amino acids. Trimming left V 3 bases short and J 7 bases short, with 16 bases between. Per the germline V gene, CDR1 is SEHNR and CDR2 is FQNEAQ (reference sequence). CDR3 in amino acids: CASSLGAGQGNSPLHF. The CDR3 DNA is TGTGCCAGCAGCTTGGGGGCAGGGCAAGGCAATTCACCCCTCCACTTT.

The sample holds one count of this clone. V and J are TRBV9 and TRBJ1-1; 7 bases match TRBD1. The V and J ends lost 0 bases and 3 bases, in that order; junction bases with no gene match: 5. CDR1 and CDR2 (germline): SGDLS, YYNGEE. The CDR3 length is 15 residues. CDR3 sequence (DNA): TGTGCCAGCAGCGTAGTTGGCAGGGGGTACACTGAAGCTTTCTTT. Its protein is CASSVVGRGYTEAFF.

J is TRBJ2-7 and V is TRBV7-9; D gene ambiguous. This CDR3 region has 14 residues. The V gene lost 3 bases and the J gene lost 0 bases, with 9 bases spanning the gap. Germline V gene lookup returns CDR1 SEHNR and CDR2 FQNEAQ (reference sequence). The CDR3 sequence is CASSFEQHSYEQYF. The CDR3, as DNA: TGTGCCAGCAGCTTTGAACAGCACTCCTACGAGCAGTACTTC.

The V gene is TRBV7-8, the J gene TRBJ2-3; D might be TRBD2 (6 bases). V shed 1 base and J shed 6 bases, with 20 bases lying between them. CDR3 length: 17 amino acids. CDR1 and CDR2 (germline): SGHVS, FQNEAQ. For the CDR3, the DNA is TGTGCCAGCAGCTTAGTTGGGGGTGGCGGGACGACGGATACGCAGTATTTT. It is translated as CASSLVGGGGTTDTQYF.

The chain couples TRBV18 to TRBJ1-2, with 9 bases aligning to TRBD1. V was clipped by 5 bases and J by 6 bases; unmatched bases: 4. Germline V lookup: CDR1 KGHSH, CDR2 LQKENI. The CDR3 totals 13 residues. CDR3 amino acids: CASSYDRGNGYTF. CDR3 sequence (DNA): TGTGCCAGCTCATACGACAGGGGGAATGGCTACACCTTC.

The table lists this clone with a few counts. V and J are TRBV7-2 and TRBJ2-7, with 15 bases identical to TRBD2. The J segment lost 5 bases and the V segment lost 5 bases, leaving 13 bases of the junction unmatched. This CDR3 is built from 18 residues. Per germline, CDR1 SGHTA and CDR2 FQGNSA. CDR3 sequence reads: CASSLTGLAGGPSDEQYF. The CDR3 coding sequence is TGTGCCAGCAGCCTAACTGGACTAGCGGGAGGGCCATCGGACGAGCAGTACTTC.